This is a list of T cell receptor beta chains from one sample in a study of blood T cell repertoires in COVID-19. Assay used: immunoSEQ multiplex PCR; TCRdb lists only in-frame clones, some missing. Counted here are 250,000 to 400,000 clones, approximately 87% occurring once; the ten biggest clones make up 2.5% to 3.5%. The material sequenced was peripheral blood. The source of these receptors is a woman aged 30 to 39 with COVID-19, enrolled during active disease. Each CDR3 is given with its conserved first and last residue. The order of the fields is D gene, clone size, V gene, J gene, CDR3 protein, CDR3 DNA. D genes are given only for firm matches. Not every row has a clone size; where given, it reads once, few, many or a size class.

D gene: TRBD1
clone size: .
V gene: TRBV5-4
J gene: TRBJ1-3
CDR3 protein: CASSRGQDPGNTIYF
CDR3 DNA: TGTGCCAGCAGCCGGGGACAGGACCCTGGAAACACCATATATTTT

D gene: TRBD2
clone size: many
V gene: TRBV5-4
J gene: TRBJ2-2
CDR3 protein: CASSLMSSGSRTGELFF
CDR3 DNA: TGTGCCAGCAGCTTGATGTCTAGCGGGAGTCGGACCGGGGAGCTGTTTTTT

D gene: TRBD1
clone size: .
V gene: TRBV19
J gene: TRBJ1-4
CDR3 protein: CASNPTGGLEKLFF
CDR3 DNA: TGTGCCAGTAACCCGACAGGGGGGCTTGAAAAACTGTTTTTT

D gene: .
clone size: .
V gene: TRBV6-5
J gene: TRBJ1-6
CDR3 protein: CASRRGGQFTSPLHF
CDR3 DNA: TGTGCCAGCAGAAGAGGAGGCCAATTCACATCACCCCTCCACTTT

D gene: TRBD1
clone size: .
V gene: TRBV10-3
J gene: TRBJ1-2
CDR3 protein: CAISESGDRASIYGYTF
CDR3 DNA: TGTGCCATCAGTGAGTCGGGGGACAGGGCCTCAATCTATGGCTACACCTTC

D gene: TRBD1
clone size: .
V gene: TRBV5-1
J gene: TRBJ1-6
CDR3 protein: CASSPGLGQPASPLHF
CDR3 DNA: TGCGCCAGCAGCCCAGGTCTGGGACAGCCCGCGTCACCCCTCCACTTT

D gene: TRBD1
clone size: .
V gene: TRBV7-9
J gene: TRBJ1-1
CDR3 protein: CASRYRGDSEAFF
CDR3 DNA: TGTGCCAGCAGGTACAGGGGTGACTCTGAAGCTTTCTTT

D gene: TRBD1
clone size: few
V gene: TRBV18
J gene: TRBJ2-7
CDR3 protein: CASSPTGVGEQYF
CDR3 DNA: TGTGCCAGCTCACCGACAGGGGTGGGCGAGCAGTACTTC

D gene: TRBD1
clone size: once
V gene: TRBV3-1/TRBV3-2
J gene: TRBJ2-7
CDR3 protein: CASSPLGSGGSYEQYF
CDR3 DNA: TGTGCCAGCAGCCCCCTGGGGTCAGGGGGCTCCTACGAGCAGTACTTC

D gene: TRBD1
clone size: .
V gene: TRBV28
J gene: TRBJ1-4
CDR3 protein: CASSTSRDSEKLFF
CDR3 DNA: TGTGCCAGCAGCACGTCCCGGGACAGTGAAAAACTGTTTTTT

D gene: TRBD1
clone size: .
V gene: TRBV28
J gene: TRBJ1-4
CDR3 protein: CASSFSGTGEKLFF
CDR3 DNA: TGTGCCAGCAGTTTCTCCGGGACAGGAGAAAAACTGTTTTTT

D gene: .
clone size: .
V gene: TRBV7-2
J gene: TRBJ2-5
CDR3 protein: CASSPPVGLGETQYF
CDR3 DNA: TGTGCCAGCAGCCCCCCCGTCGGCCTCGGGGAGACCCAGTACTTC

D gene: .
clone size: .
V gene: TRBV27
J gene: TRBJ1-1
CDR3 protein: CASNSGGGFTEAFF
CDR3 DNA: TGTGCCAGCAATAGTGGGGGAGGGTTCACTGAAGCTTTCTTT

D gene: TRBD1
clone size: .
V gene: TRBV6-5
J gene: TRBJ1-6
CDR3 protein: CASNAGGPNSPLHF
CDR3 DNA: TGTGCCAGCAACGCAGGGGGTCCGAATTCACCCCTCCACTTT

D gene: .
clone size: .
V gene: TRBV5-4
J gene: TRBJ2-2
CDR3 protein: CASSGKTGELFF
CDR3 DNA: TGTGCCAGCTCCGGTAAAACCGGGGAGCTGTTTTTT

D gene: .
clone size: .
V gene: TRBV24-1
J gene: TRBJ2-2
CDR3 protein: CATSVSGGSGELFF
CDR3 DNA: TGTGCCACCAGTGTGTCAGGAGGGAGCGGGGAGCTGTTTTTT

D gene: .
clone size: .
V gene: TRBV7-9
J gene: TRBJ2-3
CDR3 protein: CASNRDLSDTQYF
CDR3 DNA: TGTGCCAGCAACCGGGACTTATCAGATACGCAGTATTTT